Below, 23 T cell receptor beta chains from the same sample are listed, as sequenced in a study of shared clonotypes between healthy human individuals. Using immunoSEQ multiplex PCR, the repertoire was profiled, and TCRdb retains in-frame clones only, with some absent. Counted here are roughly 760,000 clones, about 74% occurring once; the ten biggest clones make up approximately 1.6%. The sample taken for sequencing was memory CD4+ T cells sorted from blood. Sample subset: CD45RA-negative fraction. These receptor sequences come from a woman aged 30 to 39 in good health.

The chain combines TRBV5-1 with TRBJ2-3; D gene ambiguous. The CDR3 totals 15 residues. V was pared by 1 base and J by 0 bases, with 9 bases between. Germline-derived CDR1 and CDR2 are SGHRS and YFSETQ. The CDR3 region has the DNA TGCGCCAGCAGCTTGTCCGTGGCTAGCACAGATACGCAGTATTTT. Its protein product is CASSLSVASTDTQYF.

V gene TRBV30 combines with J gene TRBJ1-5; D is possibly TRBD1 (5 bases). Germline V gene data show CDR1 as GTSNPN and CDR2 as SVGIG (reference sequence). The V gene lost 1 base and the J gene lost 0 bases, with 19 bases spanning the gap. The length of the CDR3 is 18 residues. CDR3 sequence (DNA): TGTGCCTGGAGTGCCTCCGGGACGGCGATCTATAGCAATCAGCCCCAGCATTTT. This encodes CAWSASGTAIYSNQPQHF.

The table lists this clone with a count of one. The chain uses TRBV7-6 and TRBJ2-2; 7 bases map to TRBD1. Germline V lookup: CDR1 SGHVS, CDR2 FNYEAQ. With 3 bases clipped from V and 3 bases from J, the junction kept 7 bases outside the gene matches. CDR3 length: 16 residues. The CDR3 loop reads CASSFSSDRHTGELFF. CDR3 DNA sequence: TGTGCCAGCAGCTTTTCTTCGGACAGGCACACCGGGGAGCTGTTTTTT.

This clone has more than one count but fewer than ten. Other nucleotide sequences in the sample specify the same CDR3. The chain employs TRBV18 and TRBJ2-3; 7 bases map to TRBD2. Per the germline V gene, CDR1 is KGHSH and CDR2 is LQKENI. CDR3 length equals 15 residues. Germline trimming cut 3 bases from V and 1 base from J; bases unmatched to any gene: 4. CDR3 sequence reads: CASSPVLAGTDTQYF. The CDR3 DNA reads TGTGCCAGCTCACCTGTTCTAGCGGGCACAGATACGCAGTATTTT.

This chain joins TRBV7-2 and TRBJ2-1; D gene uncertain. V was shortened by 3 bases and J by 4 bases, with 13 bases between the two germline ends. The CDR3 spans 15 residues. Looked up from germline, CDR1 is SGHTA and CDR2 is FQGNSA. In nucleotides, the CDR3 is TGTGCCAGCAGCTTCGCCGCCCACTCGTACAATGAGCAGTTCTTC. It encodes CASSFAAHSYNEQFF. The full variable domain, with the rest looked up from reference TRBV7-2 and TRBJ2-1, is GAGVSQSPSNKVTEKGKDVELRCDPISGHTALYWYRQSLGQGLEFLIYFQGNSAPDKSGLPSDRFSAERTGGSVSTLTIQRTQQEDSAVYLCASSFAAHSYNEQFFGPGTRLTVL.

The chain couples TRBV6-4 to TRBJ1-1; no firm D call. CDR3 size: 13 residues. Germline CDR1 MRHNA, CDR2 SNTAGT. Trimming removed 4 bases from V and 1 base from J, with 7 bases in between. As DNA, the CDR3 is TGTGCCAGCAGTGTAACAGAGAACACTGAAGCTTTCTTT. Translating gives CASSVTENTEAFF.

The rearrangement joins TRBV25-1 to TRBJ2-7; 8 bases align to TRBD1. Germline values: CDR1 MGHDK, CDR2 SYGVNS. The CDR3 is 16 amino acids. V shed 1 base and J 1 base; nucleotides not matched to a gene: 6. The CDR3 is CASSELEQGGSYEQYF. CDR3 DNA sequence: TGTGCCAGCAGTGAATTAGAACAGGGGGGTTCCTACGAGCAGTACTTC.

This clone showed up just a few times. This chain links TRBV2 with TRBJ1-5; possibly TRBD1 for D (5 bases). The CDR3 has 13 residues. Trimming removed 6 bases from V and 4 bases from J, with 10 bases in between. The germline V gene has CDR1 SNHLY and CDR2 FYNNEI. CDR3 region: CASRGRVNQPQHF. In DNA form, the CDR3 reads TGTGCCAGCAGGGGACGGGTTAATCAGCCCCAGCATTTT.

V is TRBV5-1 and J is TRBJ1-1; D remains ambiguous. CDR3 length equals 14 residues. The V gene's germline CDR1 is SGHRS and CDR2 YFSETQ. Trimming left V 3 bases short and J 3 bases short, with 12 bases between. CDR3 in amino acids: CASSWSAGDTEAFF. CDR3 in DNA: TGCGCCAGCAGCTGGTCAGCTGGCGACACTGAAGCTTTCTTT.

The V gene is TRBV10-3, the J gene TRBJ2-1; 11 bases align to TRBD2. V lost 2 bases, J lost 16 bases, and 7 bases stayed unmatched. CDR1 and CDR2 (germline): ENHRY, SYGVKD. CDR3 length equals 13 residues. The CDR3 nucleotides read TGTGCCATCAGTGAGACTAGCGGGAGTCGGCACTTCTTC. Protein product: CAISETSGSRHFF.

This clone was seen a few times. Other DNA sequences in the same sample also yield this CDR3. This rearrangement joins TRBV2 to TRBJ2-3, with D unresolved. The CDR3 spans 11 residues. V lost 7 bases and J 3 bases, leaving 5 bases between the germline ends. From germline, CDR1 is SNHLY and CDR2 FYNNEI. CDR3 protein: CASTSTDTQYF. The CDR3, as DNA: TGTGCCAGCACGTCGACAGATACGCAGTATTTT.

V and J are TRBV7-2 and TRBJ2-4; either TRBD1 or TRBD2 may supply D (6 bases each). The CDR3 has 15 amino acids. V was pared by 2 bases and J by 8 bases, with 16 bases between. Germline V gene lookup returns CDR1 SGHTA and CDR2 FQGNSA. CDR3 sequence reads: CASSLRGTPMDIQYF. The CDR3 DNA sequence: TGTGCCAGCAGCTTAAGGGGGACTCCCATGGACATTCAGTACTTC.

This rearrangement joins TRBV28 to TRBJ2-4; the D gene is possibly TRBD1 (5 bases). Per the germline V gene, CDR1 is MDHEN and CDR2 is SYDVKM. CDR3 length: 15 amino acids. V shed 2 bases and J shed 3 bases, with 11 bases lying between them. The CDR3 coding sequence is TGTGCCAGCAGTTTAAGGGGTCTGGGCAAAAACATTCAGTACTTC. Protein product: CASSLRGLGKNIQYF.

This sequence joins TRBV25-1 and TRBJ2-1, with a possible D match to TRBD2 (6 bases). The CDR3 contains 17 residues. Germline V gives CDR1 MGHDK, CDR2 SYGVNS. The germline V and J ends were trimmed by 6 bases and 2 bases, with 20 bases remaining between them. The CDR3 loop is CASSPGWRDLAYNEQFF. The CDR3 region has the DNA TGTGCCAGCAGCCCCGGGTGGCGGGACCTGGCCTACAATGAGCAGTTCTTC.

This clone occurred many times. The V call is TRBV5-5, the J call TRBJ2-1; D call uncertain. Germline V gives CDR1 SGHKS, CDR2 YYEKEE (reference sequence). The CDR3 has 17 amino acids. V dropped 5 bases and J dropped 6 bases, with 24 bases sitting between them. CDR3 nucleotide sequence: TGTGCCAGCAGACCAGATAAAGTTCTAGTCCGGTCCAATGAGCAGTTCTTC. It encodes CASRPDKVLVRSNEQFF.

The chain links TRBV28 to TRBJ1-4; a possible D gene is TRBD1 (5 bases). The CDR3 covers 14 residues. The germline CDR1 and CDR2 sequences are MDHEN and SYDVKM. The V and J ends lost 6 bases and 10 bases respectively, with 18 bases between them. DNA for the CDR3: TGTGCCAGCAGGCAACAGGACGCGCCGCTAAAACTGTTTTTT. Translated: CASRQQDAPLKLFF.

V and J are TRBV9 and TRBJ2-5, with 11 bases identical to TRBD1. The J call is uncertain, as TRBJ2-7 better fits the DNA end. This CDR3 contains 17 residues. The V gene's germline CDR1 is SGDLS and CDR2 YYNGEE. The CDR3 loop is CASSVGAGTGGSYEQYF. Written as DNA, the CDR3 is TGTGCCAGCAGCGTAGGGGCCGGGACAGGGGGATCCTACGAGCAGTACTTC.

This chain joins TRBV2 and TRBJ2-2; 11 bases agree with TRBD2. J lost 7 bases, V lost 5 bases, and 9 bases had no gene match. The CDR3 runs 16 residues. Germline assignment: CDR1 SNHLY and CDR2 FYNNEI. The CDR3 DNA reads TGTGCCAGCAGTCAACATAGCGGGAGGGCCCTCGGGGAGCTGTTTTTT. It translates to CASSQHSGRALGELFF.

This clone came up once. V gene TRBV6-1 combines with J gene TRBJ2-6; D gene ambiguous. Germline V CDR1 and CDR2: MNHNS, SASEGT. CDR3 length equals 15 residues. Trimming took 6 bases from V and 0 from J, leaving 9 bases between them. The CDR3 sequence is CASRRLFSGANVLTF. The CDR3 coding sequence is TGTGCCAGCAGGAGACTGTTCTCTGGGGCCAACGTCCTGACTTTC.

V is TRBV28 and J is TRBJ1-2; no clear D. The CDR3 extends over 13 amino acids. Germline-derived CDR1 and CDR2 are MDHEN and SYDVKM. V was shortened by 6 bases and J by 3 bases, with 11 bases between the two germline ends. The chain's CDR3 is CASRLTTDYGYTF. CDR3 DNA sequence: TGTGCCAGCAGGCTTACAACGGACTATGGCTACACCTTC.

The rearrangement links TRBV27 to TRBJ1-2; TRBD1 aligns across 7 bases. The CDR3 totals 15 residues. With 5 bases clipped from V and 8 bases from J, the junction kept 14 bases outside the gene matches. Germline V gene sequence: CDR1 MNHEY, CDR2 SMNVEV (reference sequence). CDR3 in amino acids: CASSPYRGARGGYTF. CDR3 coding DNA: TGTGCCAGCAGTCCGTACAGGGGCGCGCGGGGGGGCTACACCTTC.

As for this clone: Other DNA sequences of this sample code for an identical CDR3. The chain links TRBV5-1 to TRBJ2-1; 11 bases are a match to TRBD1. CDR1 and CDR2 from the germline V gene are SGHRS and YFSETQ. The CDR3 runs 14 residues. V shed 3 bases, J shed 7 bases, and the junction held 3 bases outside the gene matches. The CDR3: CASSSGTGGNEQFF. In DNA, the CDR3 is TGCGCCAGCAGCTCCGGGACAGGGGGTAATGAGCAGTTCTTC.

The table lists this clone with a count of one. The same CDR3 can be traced to other DNA sequences in this sample. The CDR3 DNA reads TGCGCCAGCAGCTTGTTCAGCAGCACAGATACGCAGTATTTT. Amino acid sequence: CASSLFSSTDTQYF. The rearrangement links TRBV5-1 to TRBJ2-3; no clear D gene. V lost 1 base and J lost 0, with 6 bases in between. Germline CDR1 SGHRS, CDR2 YFSETQ. CDR3 length equals 14 residues.